These 26 T cell receptor beta chains came from one sample sequenced in a study of blood T cells in healthy people across ages. Together with a sample-barcoded 5' primer, a J-beta primer mix was included in a second PCR lasting about 6 to 11 cycles. Using its own MiXCR run on the 5' RACE reads, TCRdb lists one record per CDR3 protein. The table includes about a million distinct CDR3 sequences, roughly 43% detected once. The source material was blood. The receptors derive from a young man in good health.

As for this clonotype: One junction end does not reproduce the germline sequence, and a read error may be involved. The genes are TRBV12-3 or TRBV12-4 and TRBJ2-3; TRBD2 matches at 7 bases. The CDR3 is made up of 15 amino acids. CDR3 DNA sequence: TGTACCAGCAGTCCCCGACTAGCAGGCACAGATACGCAGTATTTT. Its translation is CTSSPRLAGTDTQYF.

This clonotype appeared a few times. This chain connects TRBV27 to TRBJ2-1; D perhaps matches TRBD1 (5 bases). The CDR3 runs 13 residues. V dropped 7 bases and J dropped 9 bases, with 16 bases sitting between them. CDR1 and CDR2 from the germline V gene are MNHEY and SMNVEV (reference sequence). The CDR3 spells CASTFIQGTEQFF. In nucleotides, the CDR3 is TGTGCCAGCACTTTTATTCAGGGCACTGAGCAGTTCTTC.

Only a few counts were recorded for this clonotype. V is TRBV7-9 and J is TRBJ2-1; maybe TRBD2 (7 bases). The V gene lost 8 bases and the J gene lost 3 bases, with 17 bases spanning the gap. This CDR3 is 15 amino acids long. Looked up from germline, CDR1 is SEHNR and CDR2 is FQNEAQ (reference sequence). The CDR3 sequence: CASGSPGGGYNEQFF. The CDR3 bases are TGTGCCAGCGGTTCACCGGGGGGCGGCTACAATGAGCAGTTCTTC.

The chain has TRBV7-2 and TRBJ2-7; D call uncertain. CDR1 and CDR2 (germline): SGHTA, FQGNSA. The CDR3 runs to 12 residues. V lost 2 bases to trimming and J lost 3 bases, with 5 bases between them. CDR3 sequence: CASSLTHYEQYF. The CDR3 nucleotides read TGTGCCAGCAGCTTAACCCACTACGAGCAGTACTTC.

This chain joins TRBV11-3 and TRBJ2-1; no clear D. The closer fit of TRBJ2-7 to the DNA end suggests the J call may be wrong. The CDR3 is 15 amino acids. Per germline, CDR1 SGHNT and CDR2 YENEEA. CDR3 protein: CASSLEQSSYNEQYF. DNA for the CDR3: TGTGCCAGCAGCTTAGAACAGAGCTCCTACAATGAGCAGTACTTC.

V is TRBV10-3 and J is TRBJ2-5; tentative D call: TRBD1 (6 bases). The V end lost 8 bases, the J end lost 11 bases, and 15 bases lay between the germline ends. Per germline, CDR1 ENHRY and CDR2 SYGVKD. CDR3 size: 11 residues. In DNA form, the CDR3 reads TGTGCCATCTCAGGGGTCGGGGAGCAGTACTTC. Translation: CAISGVGEQYF.

In this sample, this clonotype turned up a few times. The chain uses TRBV19 and TRBJ1-2; D gene unclear. V shed 4 bases and J shed 8 bases, with 11 bases lying between them. CDR1 LNHDA and CDR2 SQIVND come from the germline V gene (reference sequence). CDR3 length: 12 amino acids. In nucleotides, the CDR3 is TGTGCCAGTAGTAAAGAACTGGGAGGCTACACCTTC. Its protein is CASSKELGGYTF.

This clonotype was picked up many times. This chain links TRBV7-9 with TRBJ2-7; D remains unclear. The CDR3 extends over 11 amino acids. Germline V CDR1 and CDR2: SEHNR, FQNEAQ (reference sequence). Trimming cost V 2 bases and J 5 bases, with 4 bases left between them. The CDR3 is CASSLKNEQYF. CDR3 DNA sequence: TGTGCCAGCAGCTTAAAGAACGAGCAGTACTTC.

The gene calls are TRBV12-3 or TRBV12-4 and TRBJ2-6; either TRBD1 or TRBD2 may supply D (5 bases each). V lost 3 bases and J lost 0, with 9 bases in between. The CDR3 consists of 16 residues. The CDR3 here is CASSFMRGSGANVLTF. CDR3 DNA sequence: TGTGCCAGCAGTTTCATGAGGGGCTCTGGGGCCAACGTCCTGACTTTC.

This clonotype was detected only a few times. The chain employs TRBV9 and TRBJ2-3; 9 bases match TRBD2. CDR1 SGDLS and CDR2 YYNGEE come from the germline V gene. With 0 bases clipped from V and 1 base from J, the junction kept 3 bases outside the gene matches. The CDR3 totals 16 residues. The CDR3 coding sequence is TGTGCCAGCAGCGTAGGTGCTAGCGGGGGCACAGATACGCAGTATTTT. Protein product: CASSVGASGGTDTQYF.

This chain uses TRBV12-5 with TRBJ2-2, with D possibly being TRBD1 (5 bases). This CDR3 comprises 14 residues. Germline CDR1 is LGHNT and CDR2 is FRNRAP. The V end lost 6 bases, the J end lost 4 bases, and 12 bases lay between the germline ends. The CDR3 here is CASGLTEITGELFF. For the CDR3, the DNA is TGTGCTAGTGGCCTGACAGAAATCACCGGGGAGCTGTTTTTT.

V is TRBV20-1 and J is TRBJ2-1; D is undetermined. The CDR3 length is 10 residues. Germline V gene lookup returns CDR1 DFQATT and CDR2 SNEGSKA (reference sequence). V gave up 3 bases and J gave up 10 bases, with 7 bases separating them. CDR3 DNA: TGCAGTGCTAGTTTTAGGGAGCAGTTCTTC. This sequence encodes CSASFREQFF.

The chain has TRBV6-2 or TRBV6-3 and TRBJ2-4; 8 bases agree with TRBD2. The DNA end favors TRBJ2-7, so the J call may be wrong. The V gene's germline CDR1 is MNHEY and CDR2 SVGEGT. CDR3 length: 13 amino acids. CDR3 sequence (DNA): TGTGCCAGCACTGCGGCGGGGGGTTACGAGCAGTACTTC. It is translated as CASTAAGGYEQYF.

This clonotype was recorded only once. The CDR3 loop reads CSVLAGELFF. DNA of the CDR3: TGCAGCGTGCTGGCCGGGGAGCTGTTTTTT. The rearrangement joins TRBV29-1 to TRBJ2-2; the D is unclear. Per germline, CDR1 SQVTM and CDR2 ANQGSEA. The CDR3 is 10 residues long. V shed 6 bases and J shed 6 bases, with 5 bases lying between them.

This clonotype occurred a few times. In nucleotides, the CDR3 is TGTGCCAGCAGCGTAGGGGGCGAGCGGGGCCACAATGAGCAGTTCTTC. Its translation: CASSVGGERGHNEQFF. This sequence joins TRBV9 and TRBJ2-1; 7 positions match TRBD2. Trimming took 0 bases from V and 5 from J; bases not matched to a gene: 8. Per the germline V gene, CDR1 is SGDLS and CDR2 is YYNGEE. This CDR3 has 16 residues.

This clonotype appeared a few times. This rearrangement joins TRBV27 to TRBJ2-1; TRBD2 matches at 9 bases. The junction had 7 bases not matched to a gene; V was cut back by 4 bases and J by 9 bases. This CDR3 comprises 14 residues. The germline gives CDR1 MNHEY, CDR2 SMNVEV (reference sequence). The CDR3 coding sequence is TGTGCCAGCAGTTATGAGCGGGGGGCAGGTGAGCAGTTCTTC. This encodes CASSYERGAGEQFF.

The chain recombines TRBV20-1 with TRBJ2-1; the match to TRBD2 covers 15 bases. The CDR3 spans 14 residues. From germline, CDR1 is DFQATT and CDR2 SNEGSKA (reference sequence). V shed 3 bases and J 12 bases; nucleotides not matched to a gene: 6. The CDR3 DNA follows: TGCAGTGCTAGGGGACTAGCGGGGGGCCATGTGCAGTTCTTC. Translation: CSARGLAGGHVQFF.

This clonotype occurred a few times. The V gene is TRBV30, the J gene TRBJ1-5, with 7 bases that match TRBD1. This CDR3 contains 13 residues. Trimming cost V 4 bases and J 5 bases; bases outside gene matches: 5. Germline V gives CDR1 GTSNPN, CDR2 SVGIG (reference sequence). CDR3 nucleotide sequence: TGTGCCTGGAACAGGGGAAGCGATCAGCCCCAGCATTTT. As protein: CAWNRGSDQPQHF.

This clonotype was seen ten or more times. The chain is built from TRBV29-1 and TRBJ1-1; D uncertain. The V gene's germline CDR1 is SQVTM and CDR2 ANQGSEA. This CDR3 has 14 amino acids. V lost 4 bases to trimming and J lost 0 bases, with 12 bases between them. CDR3 nucleotides: TGCAGCGTTGGGGTCCCCCGGGTGAACACTGAAGCTTTCTTT. Its translation: CSVGVPRVNTEAFF.

The DNA of the CDR3 is TGCGCCAGCAGCCAAGATGAAATCGGCACCGGGGAGCTGTTTTTT. It encodes CASSQDEIGTGELFF. V gene TRBV4-1 combines with J gene TRBJ2-2, with D uncertain. V dropped 0 bases and J dropped 4 bases, with 9 bases sitting between them. Germline V gene lookup returns CDR1 MGHRA and CDR2 YSYEKL. This CDR3 contains 15 residues.

This sequence joins TRBV7-9 and TRBJ2-3; 7 bases fit TRBD2. CDR1 is SEHNR and CDR2 is FQNEAQ in the germline V gene (reference sequence). V gave up 4 bases and J gave up 4 bases; unmatched junction bases: 14. The CDR3 has 17 amino acids. CDR3 sequence reads: CASSSPLRTRESDTQYF. DNA for the CDR3: TGTGCCAGCAGCTCTCCATTACGGACTAGGGAGTCAGATACGCAGTATTTT.

The chain has TRBV12-3 or TRBV12-4 and TRBJ2-7, with D unclear. There are 12 residues in the CDR3. The V and J ends lost 6 bases and 3 bases respectively, with 9 bases between them. The CDR3 DNA reads as TGTGCCAGCAGCTCCGTTCGCTACGAGCAGTACTTC. Its protein product is CASSSVRYEQYF.

This clonotype was counted between two and nine times. The chain is built from TRBV5-1 and TRBJ2-7, with 12 nucleotides matching TRBD1. CDR1 and CDR2 (germline): SGHRS, YFSETQ. The CDR3 has 16 residues. With V trimmed by 3 bases and J by 4 bases, 8 bases remained unmatched. The DNA for the CDR3 is TGCGCCAGCAGCTCGGGACAGGGGGCGACTTGGTACGAGCAGTACTTC. Protein sequence: CASSSGQGATWYEQYF.

This rearrangement joins TRBV10-2 to TRBJ2-1; possible D gene TRBD1, 5 bases. V lost 2 bases and J 5 bases, leaving 16 bases between the germline ends. Per germline, CDR1 WSHSY and CDR2 SAAADI. This CDR3 has 16 residues. The CDR3 sequence is CASSERSRASDNEQFF. The CDR3 DNA reads as TGCGCCAGCAGTGAGAGAAGCAGGGCATCGGACAATGAGCAGTTCTTC.

The chain combines TRBV7-9 with TRBJ1-2, with TRBD1 as a possible D gene (6 bases). Germline lookup yields CDR1 SEHNR and CDR2 FQNEAQ (reference sequence). The CDR3 runs 13 residues. V was trimmed by 5 bases and J by 8 bases, leaving 15 bases between them. CDR3: CASSPGTMGGYTF. As DNA, the CDR3 is TGTGCCAGCAGCCCCGGGACAATGGGCGGCTACACCTTC.

This clonotype has more than one count but fewer than ten. The chain carries TRBV12-3 or TRBV12-4 and TRBJ1-2; 7 nucleotides agree with TRBD1. CDR3 length equals 14 residues. V shed 5 bases, J shed 1 base, and the junction held 4 bases outside the gene matches. CDR3 protein: CASSAGTDNYGYTF. In DNA form, the CDR3 reads TGTGCCAGCAGTGCCGGGACAGATAACTATGGCTACACCTTC.